This T cell receptor beta chain was retrieved from a study of blood T cell repertoires in COVID-19. In the source study's methods: Amplification of reference gene primers provided the estimated nucleated cell counts. The assay was immunoSEQ multiplex PCR, and TCRdb's table has in-frame clones only and misses some. Clone size and the V and J calls come from that table; the DNA yielded D and trimming. The sample has more than 85,000 clones, over 60% seen once. The CDR3 contains 18 residues. Germline values: CDR1 MNHNS, CDR2 SASEGT. V gave up 6 bases and J gave up 2 bases; unmatched junction bases: 12. What was sequenced was peripheral blood. The TCR comes from a woman older than 75 with active or convalescent COVID-19. This sequence joins TRBV6-1 and TRBJ2-6; TRBD2 aligns across 8 bases. The chain's CDR3 is CASRERGVRGAGANVLTF. The CDR3 DNA reads TGTGCCAGCAGGGAAAGAGGCGTGCGGGGGGCTGGGGCCAACGTCCTGACTTTC.